Shown below are 27 T cell receptor beta chains from a single sample sequenced in a study of blood T cells in healthy people across ages. Sample-barcoded 5' priming and a J-beta primer mix drove a second PCR of about 7 to 11 cycles. TCRdb analysed the 5' RACE reads with MiXCR anew, one entry per CDR3 protein. The table records 1.5 million to 2 million distinct CDR3 sequences, roughly 27% of them present only once. Sequenced input: blood. Every receptor here comes from a woman aged 25 to 39 in good health.

This clonotype was seen just once. One base away lies a much larger clone, so this may be a sequencing read error. J is TRBJ2-5 and V is TRBV7-3; 8 bases fit TRBD1. This CDR3 spans 13 amino acids. Germline loops: CDR1 SGHTA, CDR2 FQGTGA. The CDR3 protein is CASSRDRIETRYF. The CDR3 region has the DNA TGTGCCAGCAGCAGGGACAGGATAGAGACCCGGTACTTC.

V is TRBV9 and J is TRBJ2-1; 12 nucleotides agree with TRBD1. CDR3 length: 15 amino acids. V lost 4 bases and J lost 8; bases outside the gene matches: 7. Germline loops: CDR1 SGDLS, CDR2 YYNGEE. The CDR3 coding sequence is TGTGCCAGCAGCATAGGGACAGGGGGCGGATATGAGCAGTTCTTC. It specifies CASSIGTGGGYEQFF.

There are a few counts of this clonotype. The chain uses TRBV5-1 and TRBJ2-6; D tentatively fits TRBD1 or TRBD2 (5 bases each). The CDR3 has 12 residues. The germline V gene has CDR1 SGHRS and CDR2 YFSETQ. Trimming removed 6 bases from V and 15 bases from J, with 16 bases in between. CDR3: CASKNVGVALTF. The DNA of the CDR3 is TGCGCCAGCAAGAACGTGGGGGTGGCCCTGACTTTC. Drawing the rest from reference TRBV5-1 and TRBJ2-6, the complete variable domain is KAGVTQTPRYLIKTRGQQVTLSCSPISGHRSVSWYQQTPGQGLQFLFEYFSETQRNKGNFPGRFSGRQFSNSRSEMNVSTLELGDSALYLCASKNVGVALTFGAGSRLTVL.

The sample holds a few counts of this clonotype. The rearrangement uses TRBV25-1 and TRBJ1-1; possible D gene TRBD1, 5 bases. V dropped 4 bases and J dropped 6 bases, with 12 bases sitting between them. This CDR3 is built from 13 residues. Per the germline V gene, CDR1 is MGHDK and CDR2 is SYGVNS. CDR3: CASSGLGHAEAFF. DNA of the CDR3: TGTGCCAGCAGTGGGCTAGGACACGCTGAAGCTTTCTTT.

V and J are TRBV20-1 and TRBJ2-5; D is perhaps TRBD1 or TRBD2 (5 bases each). CDR1 and CDR2 (germline): DFQATT, SNEGSKA (reference sequence). Trimming shortened V by 5 bases and J by 11 bases, and 24 bases separated the two germline ends. The CDR3 runs to 14 residues. This CDR3 is CSASSGSGIWEQYF. CDR3 nucleotide sequence: TGCAGTGCTTCATCCGGGTCAGGGATTTGGGAGCAGTACTTC.

This clonotype was picked up a small number of times. The chain couples TRBV12-3 or TRBV12-4 to TRBJ1-2, with a possible D match to TRBD1 (6 bases). V gave up 6 bases and J gave up 4 bases, with 18 bases separating them. CDR3 size: 15 residues. CDR3 amino acids: CASSLSRGRGYGYTF. CDR3 sequence (DNA): TGTGCCAGCAGCTTATCCAGGGGCAGGGGCTATGGCTACACCTTC.

This clonotype came up many times. The CDR3: CASSQARSSGANVLTF. CDR3 in DNA: TGTGCCAGCAGTCAGGCCAGGAGCTCCGGGGCCAACGTCCTGACTTTC. This rearrangement joins TRBV2 to TRBJ2-6, with unresolved D. Trimming left V 5 bases short and J 4 bases short, with 15 bases between. Germline values: CDR1 SNHLY, CDR2 FYNNEI. The CDR3 loop spans 16 amino acids.

CDR3 amino acids: CAWSALGTSGLVSYNEQFF. The CDR3 DNA reads TGTGCCTGGAGTGCCCTCGGGACTAGCGGGTTAGTTTCCTACAATGAGCAGTTCTTC. The chain is built from TRBV30 and TRBJ2-1; TRBD2 aligns across 12 bases. J lost 1 base, V lost 1 base, and 11 bases had no gene match. CDR3 size: 19 residues. The germline CDR1 and CDR2 sequences are GTSNPN and SVGIG (reference sequence). Together with reference TRBV30 and TRBJ2-1, the CDR3 gives the full variable domain: SQTIHQWPATLVQPVGSPLSLECTVEGTSNPNLYWYRQAAGRGLQLLFYSVGIGQISSEVPQNLSASRPQDRQFILSSKKLLLSDSGFYLCAWSALGTSGLVSYNEQFFGPGTRLTVL.

A remark on this clonotype: Germline and junction disagree at one end, which may indicate a read error. The chain joins TRBV6-6 to TRBJ2-2, with D maybe TRBD2 (5 bases). Germline CDR1 MNHNY, CDR2 SVGAGI (reference sequence). This CDR3 spans 12 amino acids. The CDR3 nucleotides read TGTGCCAGCATTGAGTTCCCCGGGGAGCGGTTTTTT. Translation: CASIEFPGERFF.

To note about this clonotype: This sequence may be a read error, since a much larger clone differs from it by one base. The chain is built from TRBV6-5 and TRBJ2-7; TRBD2 aligns across 7 bases. CDR1 is MNHEY, CDR2 SVGAGI, per germline. CDR3 length equals 15 residues. The CDR3 DNA follows: TGTGCCTGCAGCCTCAGACTAGCCCGCTCCTACGAGCAGTACTTC. This sequence encodes CACSLRLARSYEQYF.

Many counts were recorded for this clonotype. V is TRBV5-1 and J is TRBJ1-4; D ambiguous. With 3 bases removed from V and 6 bases from J, the gap between germline ends came to 15 bases. The germline V gene encodes CDR1 SGHRS and CDR2 YFSETQ. The CDR3 covers 15 residues. The CDR3 protein is CASSWADPRDEKLFF. CDR3 bases: TGCGCCAGCAGCTGGGCGGATCCACGAGATGAAAAACTGTTTTTT. Complete variable domain (other parts from reference TRBV5-1 and TRBJ1-4): KAGVTQTPRYLIKTRGQQVTLSCSPISGHRSVSWYQQTPGQGLQFLFEYFSETQRNKGNFPGRFSGRQFSNSRSEMNVSTLELGDSALYLCASSWADPRDEKLFFGSGTQLSVL.

V usage is TRBV20-1 and J usage is TRBJ2-1; D not resolved. The germline CDR1 and CDR2 sequences are DFQATT and SNEGSKA (reference sequence). The CDR3 has 12 amino acids. V was clipped by 3 bases and J by 6 bases, with 9 bases between them. The chain's CDR3 is CSASPRRNEQFF. The CDR3, as DNA: TGCAGTGCTAGTCCCAGGCGCAATGAGCAGTTCTTC.

The rearrangement joins TRBV20-1 to TRBJ2-2; D is perhaps TRBD1 or TRBD2 (5 bases each). CDR1 and CDR2 (germline): DFQATT, SNEGSKA (reference sequence). There are 14 residues in the CDR3. Trimming removed 5 bases from V and 0 bases from J, with 10 bases in between. The CDR3 DNA sequence: TGCAGTGCTCCGGGACGCGCGAACACCGGGGAGCTGTTTTTT. This translates into CSAPGRANTGELFF.

This clonotype was found many times. V and J are TRBV30 and TRBJ1-5, with TRBD1 as a possible D gene (6 bases). The CDR3 is made up of 15 amino acids. The germline V gene has CDR1 GTSNPN and CDR2 SVGIG (reference sequence). V was cut by 0 bases and J by 2 bases, with 11 bases left in between. Written as DNA, the CDR3 is TGTGCCTGGAGTGTAGGCAGGGGTGGCAATCAGCCCCAGCATTTT. Its protein is CAWSVGRGGNQPQHF.

The chain couples TRBV12-3 or TRBV12-4 to TRBJ2-1, with 8 positions matching TRBD2. This CDR3 contains 15 residues. V gave up 5 bases and J gave up 10 bases; unmatched junction bases: 13. CDR3 residues: CASSPGTRDLGEQFF. The CDR3 DNA reads as TGTGCCAGCAGTCCCGGGACTAGGGATCTAGGGGAGCAGTTCTTC.

This clonotype came up a few times. This clone may be a read error of a much larger clone one base away. The CDR3: CASSLTGAEGADTQYF. CDR3 bases: TGTGCCAGCAGCCTGACAGGGGCGGAGGGCGCAGATACGCAGTATTTT. The J gene is TRBJ2-3, the V gene TRBV5-5, with 8 bases lining up with TRBD1. The V gene's germline CDR1 is SGHKS and CDR2 YYEKEE (reference sequence). The CDR3 length is 16 residues. The ends lost 4 bases at V and 4 bases at J; junction bases unmatched: 11.

The CDR3 coding sequence is TGTGCTAGTGGGAAGGGAGCACTGCCTTCCACCTTC. Its protein is CASGKGALPSTF. The V and J genes are TRBV12-5 and TRBJ1-2; D gene unclear. Germline V gene sequence: CDR1 LGHNT, CDR2 FRNRAP. This CDR3 comprises 12 residues. The V gene lost 6 bases and the J gene lost 13 bases, with 18 bases spanning the gap.

This clonotype was seen only once. This chain joins TRBV5-1 and TRBJ2-2; TRBD2 might be the D (5 bases). In germline, CDR1 is SGHRS, CDR2 YFSETQ. The CDR3 is 16 residues long. Deletions cut 3 bases from V and 0 bases from J, with 12 bases between. CDR3 sequence reads: CASSSESGANTGELFF. The DNA of the CDR3 is TGCGCCAGCAGCTCTGAAAGCGGAGCGAACACCGGGGAGCTGTTTTTT.

V gene TRBV29-1 combines with J gene TRBJ1-1; D not certain. The V gene lost 0 bases and the J gene lost 0 bases, with 5 bases spanning the gap. Germline assignment: CDR1 SQVTM and CDR2 ANQGSEA. This CDR3 is built from 13 residues. The CDR3 reads CSVEDDLNTEAFF. CDR3 DNA: TGCAGCGTTGAAGATGACCTGAACACTGAAGCTTTCTTT.

This clonotype occurred a few times. The rearrangement joins TRBV12-3 or TRBV12-4 to TRBJ1-1, with D unclear. CDR3 length: 12 amino acids. Trimming removed 4 bases from V and 7 bases from J, with 10 bases in between. Here the CDR3 DNA reads TGTGCCAGCAGTTCCGCGACGGTTGAAGCTTTCTTT. It translates to CASSSATVEAFF.

This clonotype was counted between two and nine times. The rearrangement links TRBV20-1 to TRBJ2-7; TRBD2 matches 10 bases. The trim removed 0 bases at V and 3 bases at J, leaving 5 bases unmatched. Germline-derived CDR1 and CDR2 are DFQATT and SNEGSKA (reference sequence). The CDR3 consists of 15 residues. This chain's CDR3 is CSARDGTSVNYEQYF. In DNA form, the CDR3 reads TGCAGTGCTAGAGATGGGACTAGCGTGAACTACGAGCAGTACTTC.

This clonotype was seen ten or more times. The rearrangement joins TRBV7-9 to TRBJ2-5; D remains unclear. Germline V gene data show CDR1 as SEHNR and CDR2 as FQNEAQ (reference sequence). The V end was cut by 3 bases, the J end by 1 base, with 6 bases between. The CDR3 length is 13 residues. The CDR3: CASSFDAQETQYF. CDR3 nucleotide sequence: TGTGCCAGCAGCTTTGACGCCCAAGAGACCCAGTACTTC.

V is TRBV12-5 and J is TRBJ1-2; tentatively, D is TRBD1 (5 bases). Germline V CDR1 and CDR2: LGHNT, FRNRAP. The CDR3 is 12 residues long. Trimming stripped 2 bases from V and 8 bases from J, with 9 bases between. CDR3 protein: CASGLPGEGYTF. The CDR3 DNA follows: TGTGCTAGTGGTTTGCCGGGGGAGGGCTACACCTTC.

The chain is built from TRBV7-9 and TRBJ1-6; 10 bases agree with TRBD1. Losses at the gene ends were 5 bases for V and 4 bases for J; bases not matched to a gene: 5. CDR1 and CDR2 (germline): SEHNR, FQNEAQ (reference sequence). CDR3 length: 16 amino acids. The CDR3 nucleotides read TGTGCCAGCAGCCCCGGGACAGGGGAATATAATTCACCCCTCCACTTT. It translates to CASSPGTGEYNSPLHF.

This clonotype was counted only a few times. The chain joins TRBV12-3 or TRBV12-4 to TRBJ2-1; D gene ambiguous. Trimming shortened V by 3 bases and J by 12 bases, and 12 bases separated the two germline ends. This CDR3 is built from 12 residues. The CDR3, as DNA: TGTGCCAGCAGTTTCAATTCGGATGGGCAGTTCTTC. It specifies CASSFNSDGQFF.

This clonotype has ten or more counts. The rearrangement joins TRBV5-1 to TRBJ2-5; TRBD1 matches at 8 bases. The V gene's germline CDR1 is SGHRS and CDR2 YFSETQ. The CDR3 extends over 13 amino acids. J was trimmed by 1 base and V by 4 bases; bases with no gene match: 0. CDR3 nucleotide sequence: TGCGCCAGCAGCACAGGGGGCCAAGAGACCCAGTACTTC. As protein: CASSTGGQETQYF.

V and J are TRBV28 and TRBJ2-7; possibly TRBD1 for D (5 bases). This CDR3 region has 15 residues. With 2 bases removed from V and 3 bases from J, the gap between germline ends came to 14 bases. CDR1 and CDR2 (germline): MDHEN, SYDVKM. Here the CDR3 reads CASSLMEQAFYEQYF. CDR3 bases: TGTGCCAGCAGTTTAATGGAACAGGCCTTCTACGAGCAGTACTTC. The variable domain in full, completed from reference TRBV28 and TRBJ2-7, reads DVKVTQSSRYLVKRTGEKVFLECVQDMDHENMFWYRQDPGLGLRLIYFSYDVKMKEKGDIPEGYSVSREKKERFSLILESASTNQTSMYLCASSLMEQAFYEQYFGPGTRLTVT.